A single sample is the source of the 18 T cell receptor beta chains below, sequenced in a study of brain metastases from non-small cell lung cancer. The data were produced by immunoSEQ multiplex PCR, yet TCRdb's version contains in-frame clones alone and is incomplete. The repertoire consists of approximately 4,100 clones, with about 90% occurring once and the leading ten covering approximately 3.6%. The material sequenced was primary lung tumor tissue. The receptors were gathered from a donor older than 35 with non-small cell lung cancer.

This clone was observed a handful of times. This chain joins TRBV7-4 and TRBJ2-5; the D gene is possibly TRBD2 (5 bases). Germline lookup yields CDR1 SGHVT and CDR2 SQSDAQ. The CDR3 is 17 amino acids. Trimming pared 5 bases from V and 0 bases from J, leaving 19 bases between. CDR3 region: CASSPPRWRLHQETQYF. In DNA, the CDR3 is TGTGCCAGCAGCCCTCCCCGCTGGAGGTTACACCAAGAGACCCAGTACTTC.

The V call is TRBV12-3 or TRBV12-4, the J call TRBJ2-3, with 7 positions matching TRBD1. J was trimmed by 5 bases and V by 5 bases; bases with no gene match: 4. The CDR3 totals 13 residues. The CDR3 nucleotides read TGTGCCAGCAGTCCCCACAGGGGAGATACGCAGTATTTT. This encodes CASSPHRGDTQYF.

This chain connects TRBV7-2 to TRBJ1-5; no clear D. Germline CDR1 is SGHTA and CDR2 is FQGNSA. The CDR3 contains 13 residues. V gave up 3 bases and J gave up 4 bases, with 7 bases separating them. DNA for the CDR3: TGTGCCAGCAGCTTTACAGAAAATCAGCCCCAGCATTTT. This gives the protein CASSFTENQPQHF.

V usage is TRBV9 and J usage is TRBJ2-2; D ambiguous. The CDR3 is 15 amino acids. The V gene's germline CDR1 is SGDLS and CDR2 YYNGEE. Trimming stripped 0 bases from V and 6 bases from J, with 12 bases between. In DNA form, the CDR3 reads TGTGCCAGCAGCGTAGCGGGTGCCCCAGCCGGGGAGCTGTTTTTT. This gives the protein CASSVAGAPAGELFF.

V usage is TRBV14 and J usage is TRBJ2-7; perhaps TRBD1 as D (6 bases). V lost 5 bases and J lost 0, with 17 bases in between. This CDR3 comprises 16 residues. The germline V gene encodes CDR1 SGHDN and CDR2 FVKESK. In DNA form, the CDR3 reads TGTGCCAGCAGCAAGGGCCGGACAGCGTTCTCCTACGAGCAGTACTTC. Encoded protein: CASSKGRTAFSYEQYF.

V is TRBV3-1 (or the pseudogene TRBV3-2) and J is TRBJ2-3, with 7 bases aligning to TRBD2. The CDR3 runs to 13 residues. The germline V gene encodes CDR1 LGHDT and CDR2 YNNKEL (reference sequence). V lost 3 bases to trimming and J lost 5 bases; unmatched junction nucleotides: 2. The CDR3 DNA is TGTGCCAGCAGCCAGGGGGGGGTAGATACGCAGTATTTT. Protein product: CASSQGGVDTQYF.

The chain carries TRBV5-1 and TRBJ1-4; 7 positions agree with TRBD1. From germline, CDR1 is SGHRS and CDR2 YFSETQ. This CDR3 has 16 amino acids. Losses at the gene ends were 4 bases for V and 4 bases for J; bases not matched to a gene: 10. The CDR3 region is CASSVTGFGLNEKLFF. CDR3 DNA: TGCGCCAGCAGCGTGACAGGGTTTGGGCTTAATGAAAAACTGTTTTTT.

This chain links TRBV18 with TRBJ2-2; TRBD2 agrees at 7 bases. J was trimmed by 2 bases and V by 2 bases; bases with no gene match: 5. Germline lookup yields CDR1 KGHSH and CDR2 LQKENI. This CDR3 spans 16 amino acids. CDR3 nucleotides: TGTGCCAGCTCACCAACCGGGACTATAAACACCGGGGAGCTGTTTTTT. Its protein is CASSPTGTINTGELFF.

The V gene is TRBV19, the J gene TRBJ1-2; D may be TRBD1 (5 bases). Germline CDR1 and CDR2: LNHDA and SQIVND (reference sequence). The CDR3 covers 13 residues. V lost 2 bases and J 4 bases, leaving 8 bases between the germline ends. The CDR3 is CASSIQGLYGYTF. Written as DNA, the CDR3 is TGTGCCAGTAGTATACAGGGACTCTATGGCTACACCTTC.

This chain uses TRBV3-1 (or the pseudogene TRBV3-2) with TRBJ2-3; D remains ambiguous. The CDR3 contains 13 residues. CDR1 and CDR2 (germline): LGHDT, YNNKEL (reference sequence). V lost 6 bases, J lost 1 base, and 8 bases lay in between. CDR3 in amino acids: CASRPLGTDTQYF. The CDR3 DNA reads as TGTGCCAGCAGACCTCTAGGCACAGATACGCAGTATTTT.

This clone was seen more than once but under ten times. The CDR3 sequence is CASSLRGSGANGELFF. As DNA, the CDR3 is TGCGCCAGCAGCTTGAGAGGTAGCGGGGCGAACGGGGAGCTGTTTTTT. The chain joins TRBV5-1 to TRBJ2-2; 8 bases map to TRBD2. The ends lost 1 base at V and 7 bases at J; junction bases unmatched: 9. This CDR3 region has 16 residues. CDR1 and CDR2 (germline): SGHRS, YFSETQ. Using reference TRBV5-1 and TRBJ2-2 for the parts outside the CDR3, the full variable domain is KAGVTQTPRYLIKTRGQQVTLSCSPISGHRSVSWYQQTPGQGLQFLFEYFSETQRNKGNFPGRFSGRQFSNSRSEMNVSTLELGDSALYLCASSLRGSGANGELFFGEGSRLTVL.

The V gene is TRBV7-2, the J gene TRBJ1-6; 7 bases are a match to TRBD1. Germline CDR1 reads SGHTA; CDR2 reads FQGNSA. CDR3 length: 15 amino acids. The V gene end was trimmed by 5 bases and the J gene end by 6 bases; junction bases not matched to a gene: 7. The CDR3 here is CASSPVGQLNSPLHF. The CDR3 DNA reads TGTGCCAGCAGCCCCGTGGGACAGCTTAATTCACCCCTCCACTTT.

This clone was counted a single time. V gene TRBV6-1 combines with J gene TRBJ2-1, with TRBD2 identical over 11 bases. The CDR3 consists of 17 residues. V shed 2 bases, J shed 5 bases, and the junction held 8 bases outside the gene matches. Looked up from germline, CDR1 is MNHNS and CDR2 is SASEGT. CDR3 region: CASSEFSGGAVNNEQFF. Written as DNA, the CDR3 is TGTGCCAGCAGTGAATTTAGCGGGGGGGCAGTAAACAATGAGCAGTTCTTC.

The chain carries TRBV12-3 or TRBV12-4 and TRBJ1-2; D is ambiguous. The ends were cut back, 2 bases at V and 4 bases at J, with 8 bases in the middle. This CDR3 comprises 13 residues. CDR3 nucleotides: TGTGCCAGCAGTTTAACCGACCTCTATGGCTACACCTTC. Translation: CASSLTDLYGYTF.

The chain has TRBV4-3 and TRBJ2-3; D is unclear. Looked up from germline, CDR1 is LGHNA and CDR2 is YSLEER. The CDR3 is 16 residues long. With 2 bases removed from V and 0 bases from J, the gap between germline ends came to 12 bases. In DNA, the CDR3 is TGCGCCAGCAGCCAAAGGGCGGCCACTAGCACAGATACGCAGTATTTT. Translating gives CASSQRAATSTDTQYF.

The V call is TRBV5-1, the J call TRBJ2-3; D is uncertain. Germline-derived CDR1 and CDR2 are SGHRS and YFSETQ. The CDR3 has 14 residues. V gave up 4 bases and J gave up 6 bases, with 15 bases separating them. The CDR3 loop is CASSATSLEDTQYF. CDR3 coding DNA: TGCGCCAGCAGCGCGACCTCTTTGGAGGATACGCAGTATTTT.

The V call is TRBV28, the J call TRBJ2-3; D possibly corresponds to TRBD2 (7 bases). The CDR3 runs to 19 residues. CDR1 and CDR2 from the germline V gene are MDHEN and SYDVKM. Trimming removed 3 bases from V and 0 bases from J, with 22 bases in between. The CDR3 region has the DNA TGTGCCAGCAGTTTTTTTGGGGGGGGGCAAGAGTCGAGCACAGATACGCAGTATTTT. Protein product: CASSFFGGGQESSTDTQYF.

The count of this clone is one. The chain carries TRBV6-2 or TRBV6-3 and TRBJ1-2, with D possibly being TRBD1 (5 bases). The CDR3 consists of 12 residues. Germline V gene sequence: CDR1 MNHEY, CDR2 SVGEGT. V was pared by 4 bases and J by 8 bases, with 11 bases between. The CDR3 spells CASSFRGRGYTF. For the CDR3, the DNA is TGTGCCAGCAGTTTTAGGGGCAGGGGCTACACCTTC.